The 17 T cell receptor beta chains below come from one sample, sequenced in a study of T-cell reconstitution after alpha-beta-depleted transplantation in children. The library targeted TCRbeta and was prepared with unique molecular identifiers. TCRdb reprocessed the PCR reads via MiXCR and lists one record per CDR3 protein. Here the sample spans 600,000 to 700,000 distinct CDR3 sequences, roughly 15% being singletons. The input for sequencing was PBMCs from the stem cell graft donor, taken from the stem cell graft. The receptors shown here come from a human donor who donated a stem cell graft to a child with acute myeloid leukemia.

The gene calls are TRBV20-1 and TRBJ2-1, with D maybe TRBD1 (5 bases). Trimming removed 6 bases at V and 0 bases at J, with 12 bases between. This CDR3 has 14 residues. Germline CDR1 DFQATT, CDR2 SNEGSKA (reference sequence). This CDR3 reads CSARETSSYNEQFF. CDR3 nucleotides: TGCAGTGCCAGGGAAACAAGCTCCTACAATGAGCAGTTCTTC.

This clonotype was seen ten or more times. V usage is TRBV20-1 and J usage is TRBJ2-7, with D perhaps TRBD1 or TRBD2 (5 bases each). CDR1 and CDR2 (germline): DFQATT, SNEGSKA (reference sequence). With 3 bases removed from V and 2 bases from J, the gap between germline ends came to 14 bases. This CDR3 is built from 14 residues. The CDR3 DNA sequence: TGCAGTGCTAGCCGGGACCGAGGGCCCTACGAGCAGTACTTC. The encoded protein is CSASRDRGPYEQYF.

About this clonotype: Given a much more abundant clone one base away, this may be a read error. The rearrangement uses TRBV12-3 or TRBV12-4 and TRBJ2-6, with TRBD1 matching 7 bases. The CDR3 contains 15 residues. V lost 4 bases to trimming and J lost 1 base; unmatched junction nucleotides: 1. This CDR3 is CASSWGQSGANVLTF. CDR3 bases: TGTGCCAGCAGTTGGGGACAGTCTGGGGCCAACGTCCTGACTTTC.

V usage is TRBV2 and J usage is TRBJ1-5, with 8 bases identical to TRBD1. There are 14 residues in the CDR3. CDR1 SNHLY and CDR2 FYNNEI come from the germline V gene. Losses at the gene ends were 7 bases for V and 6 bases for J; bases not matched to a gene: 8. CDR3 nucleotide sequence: TGTGCCAGCACTTTGACAGGGGTTGGTCAGCCCCAGCATTTT. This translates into CASTLTGVGQPQHF.

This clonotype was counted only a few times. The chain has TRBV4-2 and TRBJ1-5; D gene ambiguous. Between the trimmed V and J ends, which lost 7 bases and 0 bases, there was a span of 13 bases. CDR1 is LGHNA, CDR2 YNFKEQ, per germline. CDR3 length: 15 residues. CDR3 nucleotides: TGTGCCAGCACCAAAGAAGGGTATAGCAATCAGCCCCAGCATTTT. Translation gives CASTKEGYSNQPQHF.

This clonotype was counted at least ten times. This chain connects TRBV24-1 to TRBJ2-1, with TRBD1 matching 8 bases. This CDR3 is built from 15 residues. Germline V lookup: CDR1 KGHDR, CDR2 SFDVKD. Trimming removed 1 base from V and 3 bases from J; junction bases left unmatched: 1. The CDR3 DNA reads TGTGCCACCAGTGATTTTGACAGGGGCTACAATGAGCAGTTCTTC. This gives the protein CATSDFDRGYNEQFF.

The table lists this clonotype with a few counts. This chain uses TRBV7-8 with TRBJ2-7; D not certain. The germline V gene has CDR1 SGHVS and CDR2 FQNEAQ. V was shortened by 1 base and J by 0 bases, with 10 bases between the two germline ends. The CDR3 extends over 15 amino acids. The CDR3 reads CASSLELGPSYEQYV. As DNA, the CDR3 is TGTGCCAGCAGCTTAGAGCTCGGGCCCTCCTACGAGCAGTACGTC.

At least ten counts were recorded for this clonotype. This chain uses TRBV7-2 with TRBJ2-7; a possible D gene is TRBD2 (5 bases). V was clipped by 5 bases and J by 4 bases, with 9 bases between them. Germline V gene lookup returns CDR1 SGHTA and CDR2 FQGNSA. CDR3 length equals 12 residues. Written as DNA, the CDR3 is TGTGCCAGCAGCCAGTCGGGGTACGAGCAGTACTTC. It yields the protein CASSQSGYEQYF.

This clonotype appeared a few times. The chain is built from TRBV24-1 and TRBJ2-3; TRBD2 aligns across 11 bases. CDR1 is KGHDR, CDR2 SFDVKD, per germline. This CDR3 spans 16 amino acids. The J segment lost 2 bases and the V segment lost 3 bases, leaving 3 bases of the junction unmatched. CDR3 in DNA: TGTGCCACCAGTGATCGACTAGCGGGGCACACAGATACGCAGTATTTT. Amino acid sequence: CATSDRLAGHTDTQYF.

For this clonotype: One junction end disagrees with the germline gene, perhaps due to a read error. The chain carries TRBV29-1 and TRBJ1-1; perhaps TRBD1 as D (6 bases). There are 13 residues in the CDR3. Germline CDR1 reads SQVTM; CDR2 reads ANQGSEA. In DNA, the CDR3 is TGCAGCGTTGCCGGGACATTGAACACTGAAGCTATCTTT. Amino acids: CSVAGTLNTEAIF. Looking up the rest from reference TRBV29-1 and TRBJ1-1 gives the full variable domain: SAVISQKPSRDICQRGTSLTIQCQVDSQVTMMFWYRQQPGQSLTLIATANQGSEATYESGFVIDKFPISRPNLTFSTLTVSNMSPEDSSIYLCSVAGTLNTEAIFGQGTRLTVV.

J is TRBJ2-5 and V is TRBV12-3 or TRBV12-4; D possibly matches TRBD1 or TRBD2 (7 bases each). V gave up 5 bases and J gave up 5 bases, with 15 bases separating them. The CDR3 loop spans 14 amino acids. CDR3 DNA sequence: TGTGCCAGCAGTCAGGGGGGGCGGCTGGAGACCCAGTACTTC. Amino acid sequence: CASSQGGRLETQYF.

The CDR3 reads CATSDPPPLNEQFF. The CDR3 DNA is TGTGCCACCAGTGATCCTCCCCCTCTCAATGAGCAGTTCTTC. The chain recombines TRBV24-1 with TRBJ2-1; no clear D gene. The CDR3 has 14 residues. Trimming pared 3 bases from V and 6 bases from J, leaving 11 bases between. The germline V gene encodes CDR1 KGHDR and CDR2 SFDVKD.

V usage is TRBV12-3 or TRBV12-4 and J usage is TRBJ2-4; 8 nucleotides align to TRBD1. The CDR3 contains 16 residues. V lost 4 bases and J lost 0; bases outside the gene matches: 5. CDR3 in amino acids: CASSSRQGLAKNIQYF. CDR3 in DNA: TGTGCCAGCAGTTCACGACAGGGGCTAGCCAAAAACATTCAGTACTTC.

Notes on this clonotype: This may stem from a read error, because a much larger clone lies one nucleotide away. The CDR3: CASSFRRGAVAYEQYF. CDR3 DNA: TGTGCCAGCAGCTTCCGGAGAGGGGCCGTGGCCTACGAGCAGTACTTC. This chain uses TRBV5-4 with TRBJ2-7; D could derive from TRBD1 or TRBD2 (5 bases each). Germline assignment: CDR1 SGHNT and CDR2 YYREEE (reference sequence). This CDR3 has 16 residues. Deletions cut 2 bases from V and 2 bases from J, with 17 bases between.

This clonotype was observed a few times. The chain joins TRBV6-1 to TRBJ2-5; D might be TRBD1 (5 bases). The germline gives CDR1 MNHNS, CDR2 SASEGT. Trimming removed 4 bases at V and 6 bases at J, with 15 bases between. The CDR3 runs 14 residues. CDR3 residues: CASSGKGHHQTQYF. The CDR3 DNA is TGTGCCAGCAGTGGGAAGGGGCACCATCAGACCCAGTACTTC.

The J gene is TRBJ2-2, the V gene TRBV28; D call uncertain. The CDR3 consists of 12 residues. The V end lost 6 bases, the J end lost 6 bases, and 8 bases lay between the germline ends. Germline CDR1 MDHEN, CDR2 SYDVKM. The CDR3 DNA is TGTGCCAGCAGAGGTATGGCCGGGGAGCTGTTTTTT. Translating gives CASRGMAGELFF.

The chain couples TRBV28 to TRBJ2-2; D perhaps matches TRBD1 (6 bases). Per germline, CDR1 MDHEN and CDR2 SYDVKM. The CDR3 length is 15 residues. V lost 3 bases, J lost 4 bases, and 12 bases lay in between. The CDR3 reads CASSLQGLGTGELFF. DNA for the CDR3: TGTGCCAGCAGTTTGCAGGGGCTAGGCACCGGGGAGCTGTTTTTT. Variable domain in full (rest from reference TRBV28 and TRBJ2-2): DVKVTQSSRYLVKRTGEKVFLECVQDMDHENMFWYRQDPGLGLRLIYFSYDVKMKEKGDIPEGYSVSREKKERFSLILESASTNQTSMYLCASSLQGLGTGELFFGEGSRLTVL.